Listed below are T cell receptor beta chains from one sample, sequenced in a study of cytomegalovirus exposure and HLA in healthy donors. Libraries were prepared by immunoSEQ multiplex PCR; TCRdb keeps only in-frame clonotypes and omits some of them. In all, the sample yields 95,000 to 150,000 clones. The sequencing input was PBMCs. These receptors came from a man between 18 and 35 years old in good health and CMV-seronegative. Both conserved end residues are part of each CDR3. The order of the fields is J gene, V gene, CDR3 length, D gene, CDR3 protein, CDR3 DNA. A D gene is named only where the DNA matches it firmly.

TRBJ2-7,TRBV7-9,12,NA,CASSSHGQEQYF,TGTGCCAGCAGCTCCCACGGACAGGAGCAGTACTTC
TRBJ1-2,TRBV19,13,NA,CASSILGGLGYTF,TGTGCCAGTAGTATTTTGGGGGGGCTTGGCTACACCTTC
TRBJ2-7,TRBV6-5,15,TRBD1,CASSYEKGGPYEQYF,TGTGCCAGCAGTTACGAGAAAGGGGGCCCCTACGAGCAGTACTTC
TRBJ2-7,TRBV15,13,NA,CATSREGNYEQYF,TGTGCCACCAGCAGAGAGGGCAACTACGAGCAGTACTTC
TRBJ1-1,TRBV5-1,11,NA,CASSVGSEAFF,TGCGCCAGCAGCGTAGGGAGTGAAGCTTTCTTT
TRBJ2-2,TRBV19,13,NA,CASRSGYTGELFF,TGTGCCAGTAGGTCCGGGTACACCGGGGAGCTGTTTTTT
TRBJ2-3,TRBV11-3,11,NA,CASSFSDTQYF,TGTGCCAGCAGCTTTTCGGATACGCAGTATTTT
TRBJ2-3,TRBV27,14,TRBD2,CASSPWTSSDTQYF,TGTGCCAGCAGTCCGTGGACTAGCTCAGATACGCAGTATTTT
TRBJ2-1,TRBV25-1,16,TRBD1,CASSVPQGKAYNEQFF,TGTGCCAGCAGTGTTCCACAGGGGAAAGCCTACAATGAGCAGTTCTTC
TRBJ2-7,TRBV18,11,NA,CASSLLHEQYF,TGTGCCAGCTCACTACTCCACGAGCAGTACTTC
TRBJ2-7,TRBV28,15,NA,CASRARGSLSEEQYF,TGTGCCAGCAGGGCTAGGGGGTCCCTTTCGGAGGAGCAGTACTTC
TRBJ2-6,TRBV5-1,14,NA,CASRDSSGANVLTF,TGCGCCAGCAGAGACAGCTCTGGGGCCAACGTCCTGACTTTC
TRBJ2-1,TRBV11-2,13,NA,CASSHGSYNEQFF,TGTGCCAGCAGCCACGGGTCCTACAATGAGCAGTTCTTC
TRBJ1-1,TRBV27,12,NA,CASSLGGNEAFF,TGTGCCAGCAGCCTGGGGGGTAATGAAGCTTTCTTT
TRBJ1-2,TRBV7-9,10,NA,CARSSYGYTF,TGTGCCAGAAGCTCTTATGGCTACACCTTC
TRBJ2-7,TRBV27,15,TRBD1,CASSRPGQGAIEQYF,TGTGCCAGCTCCCGGCCAGGACAGGGGGCTATCGAGCAGTACTTC
TRBJ2-7,TRBV6-5,14,TRBD2,CASSPKRGAYEQYF,TGTGCCAGCAGTCCTAAGCGGGGGGCTTACGAGCAGTACTTC
TRBJ2-5,TRBV9,16,TRBD2,CASSVGAGGFGETQYF,TGTGCCAGCAGCGTAGGAGCGGGGGGGTTCGGGGAGACCCAGTACTTC
TRBJ2-5,TRBV6-5,16,TRBD2,CASSYSLAGAGETQYF,TGTGCCAGCAGTTACTCTTTAGCGGGAGCGGGTGAGACCCAGTACTTC
TRBJ2-5,TRBV7-9,14,TRBD2,CASSLVAGGETQYF,TGTGCCAGCAGCTTAGTCGCGGGGGGAGAGACCCAGTACTTC
TRBJ1-1,TRBV10-3,13,TRBD1,CAITQGAGTEAFF,TGTGCCATCACCCAGGGGGCGGGAACTGAAGCTTTCTTT
TRBJ2-7,TRBV13,14,TRBD1,CASKSTGSNYEQYF,TGTGCCAGCAAATCGACAGGGAGCAACTACGAGCAGTACTTC
TRBJ2-1,TRBV5-1,15,TRBD1,CASSYTGQGSSEQFF,TGCGCCAGCAGCTACACGGGACAGGGTAGTAGTGAGCAGTTCTTC
TRBJ1-5,TRBV30,14,NA,CAWSGEASNQPQHF,TGTGCCTGGAGTGGAGAAGCTAGCAATCAGCCCCAGCATTTT
TRBJ1-1,TRBV5-1,18,NA,CASSLFGGNKIMNTEAFF,TGCGCCAGCAGCTTATTTGGCGGAAACAAAATTATGAACACTGAAGCTTTCTTT
TRBJ1-1,TRBV5-6,15,TRBD1,CASSWPRGRHTEAFF,TGTGCCAGCAGCTGGCCTAGGGGGCGGCACACTGAAGCTTTCTTT
TRBJ1-4,TRBV4-1,18,NA,CASSRKVSADRTNEKLFF,TGCGCCAGCAGCCGAAAAGTAAGTGCGGACAGAACTAATGAAAAACTGTTTTTT
TRBJ1-5,TRBV7-2,12,NA,CASSPFNQPQHF,TGTGCCAGCAGCCCTTTCAATCAGCCCCAGCATTTT
TRBJ1-1,TRBV29-1,15,TRBD1,CSGGQGVLIGTEAFF,TGCAGCGGCGGACAGGGGGTCCTGATAGGCACTGAAGCTTTCTTT
TRBJ1-6,TRBV5-1,15,NA,CASSSTRDAWSPLHF,TGCGCCAGCAGCTCAACACGGGATGCATGGTCACCCCTCCACTTT
TRBJ2-5,TRBV11-3,14,TRBD2,CASSASGRGETQYF,TGTGCCAGCAGCGCTAGCGGGCGCGGAGAGACCCAGTACTTC
TRBJ2-7,TRBV6-6,13,NA,CASGSGGSYEQYF,TGTGCCAGCGGGTCAGGGGGGTCCTACGAGCAGTACTTC
TRBJ2-7,TRBV14,13,NA,CASSPNFNYEQYF,TGTGCCAGCAGCCCCAACTTCAACTACGAGCAGTACTTC
TRBJ2-3,TRBV6-1,16,NA,CASSEAHPRRPDTQYF,TGTGCCAGCAGTGAAGCTCATCCTAGGAGGCCAGATACGCAGTATTTT
TRBJ2-7,TRBV19,14,TRBD2,CASSVGGTAIEQYF,TGTGCCAGTAGCGTCGGGGGGACGGCCATCGAGCAGTACTTC
TRBJ1-2,TRBV2,13,NA,CASSQYRAEGYTF,TGTGCCAGCAGTCAGTACAGGGCGGAAGGCTACACCTTC
TRBJ2-7,TRBV5-1,14,TRBD1,CASSLEGRGNEQYF,TGCGCCAGCAGCTTGGAGGGCAGGGGGAACGAGCAGTACTTC
TRBJ1-1,TRBV5-1,14,NA,CASSLDGGTIEAFF,TGCGCCAGCAGCTTGGACGGGGGAACCATTGAAGCTTTCTTT
TRBJ2-7,TRBV15,16,TRBD2,CATSRDLASGIYEQYF,TGTGCCACCAGCAGAGATCTCGCTAGCGGGATATACGAGCAGTACTTC
TRBJ1-4,TRBV28,16,TRBD1,CASSTPTGTGNEKLFF,TGTGCCAGCAGTACTCCGACCGGGACAGGGAATGAAAAACTGTTTTTT
TRBJ1-2,TRBV5-6,13,TRBD1,CASSPGQGNGYTF,TGTGCCAGCAGCCCCGGACAGGGGAATGGCTACACCTTC
TRBJ1-2,TRBV15,12,NA,CATSRVGSLYTF,TGTGCCACCAGCAGAGTCGGGAGTCTCTACACCTTC
TRBJ1-5,TRBV30,15,TRBD1,CAWSHRGLANQPQHF,TGTGCCTGGAGTCACAGGGGGTTAGCAAATCAGCCCCAGCATTTT
TRBJ1-1,TRBV28,11,NA,CASSQNTEAFF,TGTGCCAGCTCACAGAACACTGAAGCTTTCTTT
TRBJ1-2,TRBV5-5,16,NA,CASSLALESREDGYTF,TGTGCCAGCAGCTTGGCCTTGGAATCCAGGGAGGATGGCTACACCTTC
TRBJ2-7,TRBV15,15,NA,CATSRDRAISYEQYF,TGTGCCACCAGCAGGGACAGAGCCATTTCCTACGAGCAGTACTTC
TRBJ1-6,TRBV5-1,16,NA,CASSPSTGNPDSPLHF,TGCGCCAGCAGCCCTTCAACAGGGAACCCTGATTCACCCCTCCACTTT
TRBJ2-5,TRBV18,13,NA,CASSLNAQETQYF,TGTGCCAGCTCACTAAATGCGCAAGAGACCCAGTACTTC
TRBJ1-1,TRBV5-4,14,NA,CASTLGGAYTEAFF,TGTGCCAGCACCCTTGGGGGCGCCTACACTGAAGCTTTCTTT
TRBJ2-1,TRBV6-5,13,NA,CASSFDRYNEQFF,TGTGCCAGCAGTTTCGACAGATACAATGAGCAGTTCTTC
TRBJ1-1,TRBV7-6,16,NA,CASSPRSQGWVTEAFF,TGTGCCAGCAGCCCGAGGAGTCAGGGTTGGGTCACTGAAGCTTTCTTT
TRBJ2-7,TRBV10-3,13,NA,CAISEPSPYEQYF,TGTGCCATCAGTGAGCCGAGCCCCTACGAGCAGTACTTC
TRBJ2-3,TRBV7-8,14,NA,CASSGRDRTDTQYF,TGTGCCAGCAGCGGGCGGGATCGCACAGATACGCAGTATTTT
TRBJ1-1,TRBV27,11,NA,CANTENGEAFF,TGTGCCAACACCGAAAATGGTGAAGCTTTCTTT
TRBJ2-1,TRBV15,15,NA,CATSRGGTAYNEQFF,TGTGCCACCAGCAGAGGCGGGACCGCCTACAATGAGCAGTTCTTC
TRBJ2-1,TRBV30,15,TRBD2,CAWTAQNGGALEQFF,TGTGCCTGGACAGCCCAGAACGGGGGGGCTCTTGAGCAGTTCTTC
TRBJ1-5,TRBV28,17,NA,CASSPTTENYSNQPQHF,TGTGCCAGCAGTCCGACTACAGAGAACTATAGCAATCAGCCCCAGCATTTT
TRBJ2-2,TRBV5-4,16,TRBD2,CASSMGLAGLMGELFF,TGTGCCAGCAGTATGGGGCTAGCGGGGTTGATGGGGGAGCTGTTTTTT
TRBJ1-2,TRBV27,14,NA,CASSLSPGYYGYTF,TGTGCCAGCAGTTTATCGCCAGGGTACTATGGCTACACCTTC
TRBJ2-3,TRBV28,17,TRBD2,CASSSPGLKKGTDTQYF,TGTGCCAGCAGTTCCCCGGGACTAAAGAAGGGCACAGATACGCAGTATTTT